Following are 8 T cell receptor beta chains from one sample sequenced in a study of cytomegalovirus exposure and HLA in healthy donors (dated by TCRdb to the late 2010s). The library was obtained by the immunoSEQ multiplex PCR assay. A mixture of 60 forward primers for TCR Vbeta segments and 13 reverse primers for TCR Jbeta segments was used in the multiplex PCR. This immuneACCESS table, as held by TCRdb, lists in-frame sequences with V and J called but not all clones. Of the missing ones, under half trace to an unresolved V gene in checked studies; the others have no known cause. In this sample the table shows over 150,000 clones, 75% of which occur a single time. The ten largest clonotypes hold over 1.2% of the sample. The source material was PBMCs. The origin of the receptors is a man younger than 35 in good health and CMV-seronegative.

The chain is built from TRBV7-9 and TRBJ2-5; D not resolved. CDR1 and CDR2 (germline): SEHNR, FQNEAQ (reference sequence). V was cut by 5 bases and J by 5 bases, with 15 bases left in between. The CDR3 is 14 residues long. The CDR3: CASSPMTGTETQYF. CDR3 bases: TGTGCCAGCAGCCCAATGACTGGCACGGAGACCCAGTACTTC. The full variable domain, rest sourced from reference TRBV7-9 and TRBJ2-5, is DTGVSQNPRHKITKRGQNVTFRCDPISEHNRLYWYRQTLGQGPEFLTYFQNEAQLEKSRLLSDRFSAERPKGSFSTLEIQRTEQGDSAMYLCASSPMTGTETQYFGPGTRLLVL.

The chain has TRBV28 and TRBJ2-1, with D possibly TRBD2 on 5 matching bases. This CDR3 has 13 amino acids. Germline CDR1 MDHEN, CDR2 SYDVKM. The V and J ends lost 6 bases and 3 bases respectively, with 9 bases between them. The CDR3 region has the DNA TGTGCCAGCAGCCGGGGAGTCTACAATGAGCAGTTCTTC. This codes for CASSRGVYNEQFF.

The CDR3 coding sequence is TGTGCCAGCAGCCCGAGACCGACCTTTGGGGAGGGTGGCAATCAGCCCCAGCATTTT. Encoded protein: CASSPRPTFGEGGNQPQHF. The rearrangement uses TRBV14 and TRBJ1-5; no clear D. The V end was cut by 4 bases, the J end by 2 bases, with 24 bases between. The CDR3 totals 19 residues. Germline V gene data show CDR1 as SGHDN and CDR2 as FVKESK.

The chain combines TRBV9 with TRBJ2-7, with D uncertain. This CDR3 has 12 amino acids. Germline V gives CDR1 SGDLS, CDR2 YYNGEE. V lost 4 bases, J lost 6 bases, and 11 bases lay in between. The CDR3 region has the DNA TGTGCCAGCAGCAACCCCACGGGCGAGCAGTACTTC. This sequence encodes CASSNPTGEQYF. The full variable domain, with the rest looked up from reference TRBV9 and TRBJ2-7, is DSGVTQTPKHLITATGQRVTLRCSPRSGDLSVYWYQQSLDQGLQFLIQYYNGEERAKGNILERFSAQQFPDLHSELNLSSLELGDSALYFCASSNPTGEQYFGPGTRLTVT.

This chain links TRBV6-1 with TRBJ1-4; 7 nucleotides align to TRBD1. V dropped 4 bases and J dropped 4; count of bases not matched to a gene: 3. The germline V gene encodes CDR1 MNHNS and CDR2 SASEGT. The CDR3 spans 14 residues. CDR3 bases: TGTGCCAGCAGTGGGGGACAGCTTAATGAAAAACTGTTTTTT. It is translated as CASSGGQLNEKLFF.

The chain carries TRBV30 and TRBJ1-4; no clear D. CDR3 length: 13 amino acids. Germline CDR1 reads GTSNPN; CDR2 reads SVGIG (reference sequence). Trimming took 0 bases from V and 7 from J, leaving 9 bases between them. CDR3 protein: CAWSVNGFEKLFF. The CDR3 DNA is TGTGCCTGGAGTGTAAACGGGTTTGAAAAACTGTTTTTT.

The chain joins TRBV15 to TRBJ2-2; 8 bases match TRBD2. This CDR3 spans 15 amino acids. Trimming removed 2 bases from V and 3 bases from J; junction bases left unmatched: 2. The germline gives CDR1 LNHNV, CDR2 YYDKDF (reference sequence). The CDR3 protein is CATSRKREYTGELFF. For the CDR3, the DNA is TGTGCCACCAGCAGAAAGCGGGAGTACACCGGGGAGCTGTTTTTT.

This chain joins TRBV5-1 and TRBJ2-1; 7 nucleotides agree with TRBD1. The CDR3 contains 14 residues. Germline V gene lookup returns CDR1 SGHRS and CDR2 YFSETQ. The V gene end was trimmed by 2 bases and the J gene end by 9 bases; junction bases not matched to a gene: 8. The CDR3 loop is CASSFQQGSGEQFF. The CDR3 DNA sequence: TGCGCCAGCAGCTTTCAACAGGGGTCCGGTGAGCAGTTCTTC. The full variable domain, rest sourced from reference TRBV5-1 and TRBJ2-1, is KAGVTQTPRYLIKTRGQQVTLSCSPISGHRSVSWYQQTPGQGLQFLFEYFSETQRNKGNFPGRFSGRQFSNSRSEMNVSTLELGDSALYLCASSFQQGSGEQFFGPGTRLTVL.